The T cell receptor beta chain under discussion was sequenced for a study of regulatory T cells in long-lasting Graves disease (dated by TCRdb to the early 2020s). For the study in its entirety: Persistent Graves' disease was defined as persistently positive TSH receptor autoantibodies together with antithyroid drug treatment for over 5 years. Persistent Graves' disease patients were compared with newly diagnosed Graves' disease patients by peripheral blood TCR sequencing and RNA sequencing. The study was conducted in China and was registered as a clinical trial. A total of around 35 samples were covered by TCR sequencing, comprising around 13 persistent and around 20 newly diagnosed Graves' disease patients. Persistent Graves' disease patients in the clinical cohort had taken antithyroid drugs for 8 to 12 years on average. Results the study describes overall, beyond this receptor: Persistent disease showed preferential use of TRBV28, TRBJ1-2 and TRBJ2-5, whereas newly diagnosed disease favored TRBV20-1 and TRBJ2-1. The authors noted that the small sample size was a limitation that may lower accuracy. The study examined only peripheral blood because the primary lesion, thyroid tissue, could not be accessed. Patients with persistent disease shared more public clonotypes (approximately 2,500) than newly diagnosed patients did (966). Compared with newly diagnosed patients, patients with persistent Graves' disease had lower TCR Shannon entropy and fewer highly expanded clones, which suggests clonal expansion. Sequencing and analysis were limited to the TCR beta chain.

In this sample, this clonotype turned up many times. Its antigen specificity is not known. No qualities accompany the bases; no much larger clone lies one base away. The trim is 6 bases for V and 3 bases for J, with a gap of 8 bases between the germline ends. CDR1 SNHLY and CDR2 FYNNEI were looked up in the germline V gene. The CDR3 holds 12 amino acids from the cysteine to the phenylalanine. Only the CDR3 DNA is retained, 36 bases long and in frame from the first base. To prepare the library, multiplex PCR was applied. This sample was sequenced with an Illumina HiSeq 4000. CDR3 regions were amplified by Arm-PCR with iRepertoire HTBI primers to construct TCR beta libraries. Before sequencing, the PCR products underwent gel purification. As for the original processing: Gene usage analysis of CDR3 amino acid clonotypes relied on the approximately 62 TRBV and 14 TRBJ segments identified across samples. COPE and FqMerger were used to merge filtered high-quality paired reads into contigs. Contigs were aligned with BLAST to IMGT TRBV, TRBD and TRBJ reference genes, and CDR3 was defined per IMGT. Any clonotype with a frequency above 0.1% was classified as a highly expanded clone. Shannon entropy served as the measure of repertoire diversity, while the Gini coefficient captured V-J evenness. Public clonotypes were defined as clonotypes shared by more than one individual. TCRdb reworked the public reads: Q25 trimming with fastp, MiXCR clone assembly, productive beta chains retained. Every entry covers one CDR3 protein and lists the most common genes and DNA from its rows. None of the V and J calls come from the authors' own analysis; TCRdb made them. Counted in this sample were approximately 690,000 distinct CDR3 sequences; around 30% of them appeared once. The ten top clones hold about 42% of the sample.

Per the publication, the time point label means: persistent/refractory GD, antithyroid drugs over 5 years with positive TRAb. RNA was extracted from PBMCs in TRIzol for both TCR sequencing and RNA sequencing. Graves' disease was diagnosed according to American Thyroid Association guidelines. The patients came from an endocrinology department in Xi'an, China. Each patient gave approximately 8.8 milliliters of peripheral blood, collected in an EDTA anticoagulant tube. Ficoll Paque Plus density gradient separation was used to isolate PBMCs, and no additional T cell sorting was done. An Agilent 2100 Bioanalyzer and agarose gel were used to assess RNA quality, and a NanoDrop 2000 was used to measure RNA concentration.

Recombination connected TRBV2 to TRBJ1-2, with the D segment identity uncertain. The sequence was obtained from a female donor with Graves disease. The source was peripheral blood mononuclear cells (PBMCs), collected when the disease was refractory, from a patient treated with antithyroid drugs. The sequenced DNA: TGTGCCAGCAGGGGCACGGACTATGGCTACACCTTC. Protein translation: CASRGTDYGYTF.